Following are 30 T cell receptor beta chains from one sample sequenced in a study of T cell responses to AZD1222 COVID-19 vaccine. This table comes from immunoSEQ multiplex PCR, and its TCRdb copy is limited to in-frame clones, with some not included. The sample holds some 180,000 clones, roughly 94% seen once. The specimen was peripheral blood, collected 28 days after the second AZD1222 dose. These receptors were collected from an adult who received the AZD1222 COVID-19 vaccine.

CDR3 nucleotides: TGTGCCAGCAGCTTAGACGGGGTCGGCACTGAAGCTTTCTTT. This sequence encodes CASSLDGVGTEAFF. V and J are TRBV13 and TRBJ1-1; D ambiguous. From germline, CDR1 is PRHDT and CDR2 FYEKMQ (reference sequence). The CDR3 covers 14 residues. Trimming removed 1 base from V and 4 bases from J, with 10 bases in between.

This sequence joins TRBV19 and TRBJ2-3; 9 nucleotides agree with TRBD2. From germline, CDR1 is LNHDA and CDR2 SQIVND (reference sequence). Trimming removed 6 bases from V and 1 base from J; junction bases left unmatched: 2. The CDR3 runs 14 residues. The CDR3: CASRTSGRTDTQYF. In DNA, the CDR3 is TGTGCCAGTAGGACTAGCGGCCGCACAGATACGCAGTATTTT.

J is TRBJ1-2 and V is TRBV6-6, with D tentatively TRBD1 (5 bases). Per germline, CDR1 MNHNY and CDR2 SVGAGI (reference sequence). The CDR3 spans 11 residues. Between the trimmed V and J ends, which lost 3 bases and 13 bases, there was a span of 12 bases. This chain's CDR3 is CASSYQGEATF. Written as DNA, the CDR3 is TGTGCCAGCAGTTATCAGGGTGAGGCCACCTTC.

J is TRBJ2-6 and V is TRBV5-6; no reliable D call. This CDR3 contains 15 residues. V lost 4 bases and J 1 base, leaving 9 bases between the germline ends. Germline V gene data show CDR1 as SGHDT and CDR2 as YYEEEE. Here the CDR3 reads CASSPNFSGANVLTF. The CDR3 DNA follows: TGTGCCAGCAGCCCAAACTTTTCTGGGGCCAACGTCCTGACTTTC.

The genes are TRBV19 and TRBJ2-4; D is ambiguous. The germline V and J ends were trimmed by 5 bases and 6 bases, with 11 bases remaining between them. The germline V gene has CDR1 LNHDA and CDR2 SQIVND (reference sequence). The CDR3 extends over 13 amino acids. The CDR3 here is CASSPDVLNIQYF. Written as DNA, the CDR3 is TGTGCCAGTAGTCCTGACGTACTAAACATTCAGTACTTC.

The rearrangement uses TRBV5-1 and TRBJ2-2; D is possibly TRBD1 (6 bases). Germline-derived CDR1 and CDR2 are SGHRS and YFSETQ. Deletions cut 6 bases from V and 4 bases from J, with 19 bases between. The CDR3 runs 16 residues. In DNA, the CDR3 is TGCGCCAGCACCCGAGGGGGTGGCAGCGTCACCGGGGAGCTGTTTTTT. This encodes CASTRGGGSVTGELFF.

V is TRBV3-1 (or the pseudogene TRBV3-2) and J is TRBJ1-2, with D possibly TRBD1 on 5 matching bases. Trimming left V 7 bases short and J 1 base short, with 13 bases between. Germline V CDR1 and CDR2: LGHDT, YNNKEL (reference sequence). The CDR3 covers 14 residues. The CDR3 DNA is TGTGCCAGCACTTTCCAGGGAGGTAACTATGGCTACACCTTC. It codes for CASTFQGGNYGYTF.

The chain links TRBV10-3 to TRBJ2-1; 10 bases are a match to TRBD2. CDR3 length: 16 amino acids. V gave up 6 bases and J gave up 5 bases; unmatched junction bases: 10. Per germline, CDR1 ENHRY and CDR2 SYGVKD. CDR3 loop: CAISRTTSGIDNEQFF. The CDR3 nucleotides read TGTGCCATCAGCAGGACCACTAGCGGGATCGACAATGAGCAGTTCTTC.

The rearrangement links TRBV28 to TRBJ1-2; the D is unclear. The V end was cut by 4 bases, the J end by 8 bases, with 8 bases between. CDR3 length: 11 amino acids. The germline V gene has CDR1 MDHEN and CDR2 SYDVKM. The CDR3 here is CASSSLRGYTF. CDR3 nucleotides: TGTGCCAGCAGTTCCCTTAGGGGCTACACCTTC.

The chain couples TRBV6-5 to TRBJ2-5; D is perhaps TRBD1 (6 bases). Germline CDR1 is MNHEY and CDR2 is SVGAGI. The V gene lost 5 bases and the J gene lost 6 bases, with 16 bases spanning the gap. This CDR3 has 14 amino acids. CDR3 coding DNA: TGTGCCAGCAGTCCCACGTTCCAGGGGAAGACCCAGTACTTC. Its translation: CASSPTFQGKTQYF.

V gene TRBV4-1 combines with J gene TRBJ1-1, with a possible D match to TRBD1 (6 bases). This CDR3 spans 19 amino acids. Deletions cut 0 bases from V and 2 bases from J, with 22 bases between. Per germline, CDR1 MGHRA and CDR2 YSYEKL. The CDR3: CASSQEISVGQRFNTEAFF. CDR3 sequence (DNA): TGCGCCAGCAGCCAAGAAATATCAGTTGGACAGAGGTTTAACACTGAAGCTTTCTTT.

This chain uses TRBV19 with TRBJ2-7; TRBD1 is a possible D gene (6 bases). The germline CDR1 and CDR2 sequences are LNHDA and SQIVND (reference sequence). The CDR3 spans 12 residues. With 5 bases removed from V and 5 bases from J, the gap between germline ends came to 10 bases. The DNA of the CDR3 is TGTGCCAGTAGTTCAGGGGTCCACGAGCAGTACTTC. Translated, it gives CASSSGVHEQYF.

The chain combines TRBV5-1 with TRBJ2-1, with 7 bases that match TRBD1. The CDR3 is made up of 16 amino acids. V gave up 4 bases and J gave up 7 bases; unmatched junction bases: 14. The V gene's germline CDR1 is SGHRS and CDR2 YFSETQ. CDR3 bases: TGCGCCAGCAGCCCCTTCCAAGGGGGCTCTGAGAATGAGCAGTTCTTC. The encoded protein is CASSPFQGGSENEQFF.

The rearrangement uses TRBV5-1 and TRBJ1-1; a weak D match, TRBD1 (5 bases). The CDR3 extends over 14 amino acids. The germline V gene has CDR1 SGHRS and CDR2 YFSETQ. V was pared by 6 bases and J by 4 bases, with 16 bases between. The CDR3 DNA reads as TGCGCCAGCACCTCGGGGGGTTTGGGCACTGAAGCTTTCTTT. The encoded protein is CASTSGGLGTEAFF.

The gene calls are TRBV10-3 and TRBJ1-5; TRBD1 matches at 9 bases. V shed 8 bases and J 5 bases; nucleotides not matched to a gene: 7. Germline V lookup: CDR1 ENHRY, CDR2 SYGVKD. There are 14 residues in the CDR3. The CDR3, as DNA: TGTGCCATCGGGAGACAGGGGGTCCATCAGCCCCAGCATTTT. Translated, it gives CAIGRQGVHQPQHF.

A note on this clone: Its ends do not fully match the called genes, so a read error is possible. V and J are TRBV6-1 and TRBJ2-1; TRBD1 agrees at 7 bases. Germline CDR1 is MNHNS and CDR2 is SASEGT. This CDR3 comprises 15 residues. CDR3 nucleotides: TGTGCCAGCAGAGAAGACAGGGTCTCCTACAATGAGCAGTTCTTC. This codes for CASREDRVSYNEQFF.

The chain joins TRBV19 to TRBJ1-5; D not resolved. CDR1 and CDR2 (germline): LNHDA, SQIVND (reference sequence). The CDR3 is made up of 15 amino acids. Trimming shortened V by 3 bases and J by 3 bases, and 12 bases separated the two germline ends. CDR3 loop: CASSIDHSDNQPQHF. CDR3 coding DNA: TGTGCCAGTAGTATCGACCATTCGGACAATCAGCCCCAGCATTTT.

The J gene is TRBJ2-7, the V gene TRBV7-6, with 8 bases identical to TRBD2. With 5 bases clipped from V and 3 bases from J, the junction kept 6 bases outside the gene matches. This CDR3 spans 14 amino acids. Germline V gene data show CDR1 as SGHVS and CDR2 as FNYEAQ. The CDR3 loop reads CASSRTGTSYEQYF. CDR3 coding DNA: TGTGCCAGCAGCCGGACCGGGACTAGCTACGAGCAGTACTTC.

There are a few counts of this clone. The rearrangement joins TRBV13 to TRBJ2-2, with unresolved D. V lost 4 bases to trimming and J lost 8 bases, with 11 bases between them. Germline V gives CDR1 PRHDT, CDR2 FYEKMQ (reference sequence). The CDR3 has 13 residues. The CDR3 nucleotides are TGTGCCAGCAGCTCCTTCATCCTGGGGGAGCTGTTTTTT. It is translated as CASSSFILGELFF.

The chain carries TRBV11-2 and TRBJ2-1; tentatively, D is TRBD2 (5 bases). The V gene's germline CDR1 is SGHAT and CDR2 FQNNGV. The CDR3 consists of 14 residues. The V and J ends lost 5 bases and 5 bases respectively, with 13 bases between them. This chain's CDR3 is CASSRRLANNEQFF. CDR3 nucleotide sequence: TGTGCCAGCAGCCGCCGTCTAGCAAACAATGAGCAGTTCTTC.

V is TRBV6-1 and J is TRBJ1-2; D unclear. Between the trimmed V and J ends, which lost 2 bases and 8 bases, there was a span of 18 bases. Germline-derived CDR1 and CDR2 are MNHNS and SASEGT. This CDR3 is 15 amino acids long. The CDR3: CASSELIRSVWGYTF. CDR3 DNA: TGTGCCAGCAGTGAATTAATCAGGTCTGTTTGGGGCTACACCTTC.

V usage is TRBV14 and J usage is TRBJ1-1, with D hard to call. The CDR3 length is 14 residues. Trimming left V 3 bases short and J 1 base short, with 9 bases between. The germline gives CDR1 SGHDN, CDR2 FVKESK. CDR3 bases: TGTGCCAGCAGCCATCTCCTAGCGAACACTGAAGCTTTCTTT. Its translation is CASSHLLANTEAFF. Filled out from reference TRBV14 and TRBJ1-1, the complete variable domain reads EAGVTQFPSHSVIEKGQTVTLRCDPISGHDNLYWYRRVMGKEIKFLLHFVKESKQDESGMPNNRFLAERTGGTYSTLKVQPAELEDSGVYFCASSHLLANTEAFFGQGTRLTVV.

This clone was picked up one time. The V and J genes are TRBV5-6 and TRBJ1-2; no clear D. Trimming stripped 1 base from V and 1 base from J, with 11 bases between. The CDR3 has 15 residues. CDR1 and CDR2 (germline): SGHDT, YYEEEE. This chain's CDR3 is CASSLYSFINYGYTF. The CDR3, as DNA: TGTGCCAGCAGCTTGTACTCATTCATTAACTATGGCTACACCTTC.

Worth noting for this clone: An end of the junction differs from the germline gene, which may be a read error. The chain has TRBV4-1 and TRBJ1-5; D is undetermined. The CDR3 sequence is 14 residues long. CDR1 and CDR2 from the germline V gene are MGHRA and YSYEKL. The chain's CDR3 is CASGQMADYQPQHF. CDR3 DNA: TGCGCCAGCGGCCAAATGGCAGATTATCAGCCCCAGCATTTT.

V gene TRBV7-9 combines with J gene TRBJ2-5; D is possibly TRBD1 (6 bases). Germline V lookup: CDR1 SEHNR, CDR2 FQNEAQ (reference sequence). The CDR3 has 13 amino acids. The V end was cut by 4 bases, the J end by 5 bases, with 11 bases between. In DNA, the CDR3 is TGTGCCAGCAGCTCCAGGGGCCGGGAGACCCAGTACTTC. The encoded protein is CASSSRGRETQYF.

The chain couples TRBV9 to TRBJ1-2; 8 nucleotides align to TRBD1. This CDR3 region has 16 residues. Germline V gene sequence: CDR1 SGDLS, CDR2 YYNGEE. V was pared by 4 bases and J by 0 bases, with 8 bases of the junction left unmatched. CDR3 DNA: TGTGCCAGCAGCCATCCCAGGGGGCGTCCTAACTATGGCTACACCTTC. It specifies CASSHPRGRPNYGYTF.

Comments on this clone: A junction end diverges from the germline sequence, so it may reflect a read error. The rearrangement joins TRBV7-7 to TRBJ2-1; D is ambiguous. CDR1 is SSHAT and CDR2 is FNYEAQ in the germline V gene (reference sequence). This CDR3 is 13 amino acids long. In nucleotides, the CDR3 is TGTGCTAGCAGCTTAGGTGGCCAGAATGAGCAGTTCTTC. Encoded protein: CASSLGGQNEQFF.

The CDR3 nucleotides read TGCGCCAGCAGCTCCGGGACTAGCTTCTCTACTAGCACAGATACGCAGTATTTT. Its translation: CASSSGTSFSTSTDTQYF. The V gene is TRBV5-1, the J gene TRBJ2-3; 9 bases map to TRBD2. Per germline, CDR1 SGHRS and CDR2 YFSETQ. The CDR3 runs 18 residues. Unmatched junction bases numbered 11, after V lost 3 bases and J lost 0 bases.

The V call is TRBV13, the J call TRBJ2-1, with D tentatively TRBD2 (5 bases). Germline-derived CDR1 and CDR2 are PRHDT and FYEKMQ (reference sequence). The CDR3 loop spans 14 amino acids. V gave up 7 bases and J gave up 6 bases, with 16 bases separating them. CDR3 coding DNA: TGTGCCAGCACTTTAGGCCTAGCCGGCAATGAGCAGTTCTTC. This gives the protein CASTLGLAGNEQFF. The entire variable domain, with the rest obtained from reference TRBV13 and TRBJ2-1, is as follows: AAGVIQSPRHLIKEKRETATLKCYPIPRHDTVYWYQQGPGQDPQFLISFYEKMQSDKGSIPDRFSAQQFSDYHSELNMSSLELGDSALYFCASTLGLAGNEQFFGPGTRLTVL.

The chain links TRBV6-1 to TRBJ1-5; D might be TRBD1 (5 bases). Germline V CDR1 and CDR2: MNHNS, SASEGT. This CDR3 has 15 residues. V was clipped by 4 bases and J by 5 bases, with 15 bases between them. Written as DNA, the CDR3 is TGTGCCAGCAGTGTAGCAGGGCCGGGATATCAGCCCCAGCATTTT. Translated: CASSVAGPGYQPQHF.